The sequence of this TCR beta chain was determined in a study of shared clonotypes between healthy human individuals. The quantity of DNA used in unsorted PBMC replicate PCRs was about 0.3 ug, corresponding to some 31,000 T cell genomes. Produced via immunoSEQ multiplex PCR; TCRdb's table is partial and in-frame only. The sample gives about half a million clones, 79% of which show up once; under 15% is in the top ten. Looked up from germline, CDR1 is KGHSH and CDR2 is LQKENI. The CDR3 runs 14 residues. V lost 0 bases and J 1 base, leaving 6 bases between the germline ends. Sequencing was done on a sample of PBMCs. The sequence was collected from a woman between 35 and 50 years old in good health. Some clones in this sample may be carry-over from other donors' samples. The chain employs TRBV18 and TRBJ2-5; D is unclear. CDR3 loop: CASSPPNFQETQYF. In DNA, the CDR3 is TGTGCCAGCTCACCACCGAACTTCCAAGAGACCCAGTACTTC.